What follows are 24 T cell receptor beta chains derived from one specimen sequenced in a study of T cells in women clearing cervical HPV infection. The data were produced by immunoSEQ multiplex PCR, yet TCRdb's version contains in-frame clones alone and is incomplete. Its clone listing holds approximately 39,000 clones. Sequencing was performed on blood buffy coat. Source of these receptors: a woman aged 18 to 75 with a cervical HPV16 infection that either progressed to CIN3+ or cleared (not recorded which).

A note on this clone: The missing CDR3 end, 3 residues past where the read stops, is filled in from the germline J gene. This chain connects TRBV30 to TRBJ1-6; 9 positions match TRBD1. The V segment lost 5 bases and the J segment 10 bases; nucleotides outside the gene matches: 9. Germline V gene lookup returns CDR1 GTSNPN and CDR2 SVGIG (reference sequence). CDR3 size: 14 residues. CDR3 loop: CAWVGQGIWSPLHF. The DNA read from the CDR3 is TGTGCCTGGGTAGGACAGGGGATTTGGTCACCC.

To note about this clone: The read terminates 3 residues before the CDR3 end, so the remaining end is supplied by the germline J gene. V and J are TRBV28 and TRBJ2-5; 8 positions match TRBD1. This CDR3 comprises 16 residues. V lost 11 bases to trimming and J lost 7 bases; unmatched junction nucleotides: 21. Germline CDR1 is MDHEN and CDR2 is SYDVKM. The part of the CDR3 DNA that was read is TGTGCCTCCCCCCCGACAGGGGCTGCCTATGTCGGGACC. Translating gives CASPPTGAAYVGT. Given in full, the CDR3 is CASPPTGAAYVGTQYF.

For this clone: The CDR3 extends 3 residues past the end of the read, so its final part is completed from the germline J gene. V gene TRBV20-1 combines with J gene TRBJ2-5; 12 positions match TRBD2. The CDR3 has 13 residues. Looked up from germline, CDR1 is DFQATT and CDR2 is SNEGSKA (reference sequence). The part of the CDR3 DNA that was read is TGCAGTGCTCCACGGACTAGCGGGATAACC. Translating it yields CSAPRTSGIT. The CDR3 as a whole reads CSAPRTSGITQYF.

Turning to this clone: The read terminates 3 residues before the CDR3 end, so the remaining end is supplied by the germline J gene. This chain joins TRBV4-1 and TRBJ1-2; 8 bases map to TRBD1. V dropped 4 bases and J dropped 6; count of bases not matched to a gene: 10. The CDR3 runs to 15 residues. Germline V CDR1 and CDR2: MGHRA, YSYEKL. The CDR3 bases that were read are TGCGCCAGCAGCCCAGCGACAGGGGAGGTAGATGGC. It yields the protein CASSPATGEVDG. The whole CDR3 is CASSPATGEVDGYTF.

About this clone itself: Coverage ceases 3 residues before the CDR3 finishes, and the germline J gene fills in the end. The V call is TRBV5-1, the J call TRBJ2-3; tentatively, D is TRBD1 (6 bases). There are 14 residues in the CDR3. Germline loops: CDR1 SGHRS, CDR2 YFSETQ. The CDR3 sequence: CASSNGQNNQPQYF. The DNA read from the CDR3 is TGCGCCAGCAGTAACGGACAGAACAATCAGCCG.

Worth noting for this clone: The CDR3 extends 3 residues past the end of the read, so its final part is completed from the germline J gene. The V and J genes are TRBV20-1 and TRBJ2-7; 8 bases map to TRBD1. This CDR3 comprises 14 residues. Germline lookup yields CDR1 DFQATT and CDR2 SNEGSKA (reference sequence). V lost 3 bases to trimming and J lost 3 bases; unmatched junction nucleotides: 7. CDR3 DNA (partial): TGCAGTGCTAGCGGACAGGGAGTTCGCTACGAG. This translates into CSASGQGVRYE. In full, the CDR3 is CSASGQGVRYEQYF.

With respect to this clone: The read gets to within 3 residues of the CDR3 end, and the germline J gene fills in the rest. The rearrangement links TRBV5-6 to TRBJ1-2; 9 bases agree with TRBD1. This CDR3 region has 14 residues. Germline V gene lookup returns CDR1 SGHDT and CDR2 YYEEEE. J gave up 7 bases and V 4 bases, and 8 bases lay outside the gene matches. CDR3 region: CASSIPGQGGGYTF. CDR3 DNA, as far as it was read: TGTGCCAGCAGCATCCCGGGACAGGGTGGTGGC.

A word on this clone: The read halts 3 residues ahead of the CDR3 end, with the missing end drawn from the germline J gene. The V and J genes are TRBV28 and TRBJ1-6; the D gene is possibly TRBD1 (5 bases). The CDR3 is made up of 15 amino acids. The germline V gene has CDR1 MDHEN and CDR2 SYDVKM. V was shortened by 8 bases and J by 7 bases, with 18 bases between the two germline ends. The CDR3 loop reads CASATLGGGNSPLHF. The part of the CDR3 DNA that was read is TGTGCCAGCGCTACTCTCGGGGGAGGGAATTCACCC.

As for this clone: The CDR3 end lies 3 residues beyond the end of the read and is filled in from the germline J gene. V gene TRBV5-1 combines with J gene TRBJ2-3; D perhaps matches TRBD1 (6 bases). The CDR3 is 14 residues long. Germline V lookup: CDR1 SGHRS, CDR2 YFSETQ. Trimming removed 4 bases at V and 8 bases at J, with 17 bases between. CDR3 bases read: TGCGCCAGCAGCCCCCACTTGGAACAGGGTACG. This encodes CASSPHLEQGT. Given in full, the CDR3 is CASSPHLEQGTQYF.

A remark on this clone: From the germline J gene comes the end of the CDR3, since the read stops 3 residues before it. The rearrangement joins TRBV19 to TRBJ2-2, with D possibly being TRBD2 (7 bases). V was shortened by 10 bases and J by 1 base, with 13 bases between the two germline ends. Germline V CDR1 and CDR2: LNHDA, SQIVND (reference sequence). The CDR3 totals 14 residues. CDR3 sequence: CATMGGGNTGELFF. The covered CDR3 bases are TGTGCCACCATGGGAGGGGGGAACACCGGGGAG.

In regard to this clone: The sequenced fragment ends 3 residues before the CDR3 boundary, so the rest is inferred from the germline J gene. This chain links TRBV7-9 with TRBJ2-4, with 8 bases matching TRBD1. The CDR3 consists of 15 residues. From germline, CDR1 is SEHNR and CDR2 FQNEAQ (reference sequence). CDR3 loop: CASSPQGAQGYGQYF. Incomplete CDR3 DNA: TGTGCCAGCAGCCCGCAGGGGGCGCAAGGCTATGGT.

A remark on this clone: The CDR3 end is not reached by the read, which stops 3 residues before it; the germline J gene fills it in. The rearrangement uses TRBV30 and TRBJ1-2; possibly TRBD1 for D (5 bases). The CDR3 is 15 residues long. Germline assignment: CDR1 GTSNPN and CDR2 SVGIG (reference sequence). Deletions cut 2 bases from V and 4 bases from J, with 17 bases between. The CDR3 bases that were read are TGTGCCTGGAGTATAGAGCAGGGCGTCGGCTATGGC. Translating it yields CAWSIEQGVGYG. The CDR3 reads in full as CAWSIEQGVGYGYTF.

A note on this clone: The junction departs from the called germline gene at one end, perhaps through a read error. The observed sequence ends 3 residues before the CDR3 terminus, with the missing tail filled in from the germline J gene. The V gene is TRBV4-2, the J gene TRBJ2-3; unclear D gene. CDR3 size: 17 residues. Germline CDR1 reads LGHNA; CDR2 reads YNFKEQ. Partial CDR3 DNA: TGCGCCAGCAGCCAAGATTGGTCGAGCCGAAGCACAGATACG. Protein: CASSQDWSSRSTDT. The CDR3 reads in full as CASSQDWSSRSTDTQYF.

On this clone itself: The observed sequence ends 3 residues before the CDR3 terminus, with the missing tail filled in from the germline J gene. The chain links TRBV9 to TRBJ2-7; perhaps TRBD1 as D (5 bases). Germline V gives CDR1 SGDLS, CDR2 YYNGEE. The CDR3 has 14 amino acids. V lost 5 bases and J lost 2, with 14 bases in between. The sequenced part of the CDR3 DNA is TGTGCCAGCAGTATAGGGGATACCACCTACGAG. Protein sequence: CASSIGDTTYE. The CDR3 reads in full as CASSIGDTTYEQYF.

As to this clone: From the germline J gene comes the end of the CDR3, since the read stops 3 residues before it. This sample also contains other DNA sequences that code for the same CDR3. V gene TRBV19 combines with J gene TRBJ1-2, with 8 bases lining up with TRBD1. Looked up from germline, CDR1 is LNHDA and CDR2 is SQIVND (reference sequence). This CDR3 comprises 13 residues. The CDR3 region is CASSNRQGLSYTF. The DNA read from the CDR3 is TGTGCCAGTAGTAACCGACAGGGGTTGAGC.

Concerning this clone itself: From the germline J gene comes the end of the CDR3, since the read stops 3 residues before it. J is TRBJ2-1 and V is TRBV29-1, with TRBD1 identical over 8 bases. Germline V CDR1 and CDR2: SQVTM, ANQGSEA. V shed 7 bases and J 3 bases; nucleotides not matched to a gene: 2. This CDR3 contains 12 residues. This CDR3 reads CSAGQGYNEQFF. The CDR3 bases that were read are TGCAGCGCCGGACAGGGCTACAATGAG.

Concerning this clone itself: Read data end 3 residues before the CDR3 end; the end is taken from the germline J gene. V and J are TRBV7-7 and TRBJ2-5; 12 nucleotides match TRBD2. J lost 2 bases, V lost 1 base, and 2 bases had no gene match. This CDR3 has 16 residues. The germline V gene encodes CDR1 SSHAT and CDR2 FNYEAQ (reference sequence). The CDR3 protein is CASSLGGLAGQETQYF. The covered CDR3 bases are TGTGCCAGCAGCTTAGGAGGACTAGCGGGACAAGAGACC.

A word on this clone: The read terminates 3 residues ahead of where the CDR3 ends, so the germline J gene completes it. This chain links TRBV29-1 with TRBJ2-7; 11 bases are shared with TRBD2. Germline V gives CDR1 SQVTM, CDR2 ANQGSEA. The CDR3 totals 15 residues. V shed 6 bases, J shed 2 bases, and the junction held 9 bases outside the gene matches. The part of the CDR3 DNA that was read is TGCAGCGTAAAAGCGACTAGCGGGATTACCTACGAG. Translating gives CSVKATSGITYE. The CDR3 as a whole reads CSVKATSGITYEQYF.

To note about this clone: The CDR3 is cut off 3 residues early in the read; its end comes from the germline J gene. The chain employs TRBV20-1 and TRBJ2-1; 9 positions agree with TRBD2. CDR3 length: 15 residues. Germline V gene lookup returns CDR1 DFQATT and CDR2 SNEGSKA (reference sequence). The V and J ends lost 2 bases and 5 bases, in that order; junction bases with no gene match: 7. The CDR3 is CSARNIAGDHNEQFF. The DNA read from the CDR3 is TGCAGTGCTAGAAATATAGCGGGGGATCACAATGAG.

The sequenced part of the CDR3 DNA is TGTGCCAGCAGCTTACAGGTAGCGGGAGGTGGTGAG. Its translation: CASSLQVAGGGE. The full CDR3 sequence reads CASSLQVAGGGEQFF. The chain uses TRBV11-1 and TRBJ2-1, with TRBD2 matching over 10 bases. The read comes to an end 3 residues before the CDR3 does, leaving the germline J gene to fill in the end. This CDR3 has 15 amino acids. Germline CDR1 reads SGHAT; CDR2 reads FQDESV (reference sequence). After removal of 2 bases from V and 9 bases from J, the junction contained 7 bases not matched to a gene.

As for this clone: The read gets to within 3 residues of the CDR3 end, and the germline J gene fills in the rest. V is TRBV12-5 and J is TRBJ2-1; D unclear. Trimming cost V 7 bases and J 9 bases, with 13 bases left between them. CDR1 and CDR2 (germline): LGHNT, FRNRAP. The CDR3 is 12 residues long. The CDR3 bases that were read are TGTGCTAGTGCCCCGATAGCTGGTGAG. Translation gives CASAPIAGE. The complete CDR3 sequence is CASAPIAGEQFF.

A remark on this clone: From the germline J gene comes the end of the CDR3, since the read stops 3 residues before it. The chain combines TRBV5-6 with TRBJ2-1; maybe TRBD1 (5 bases). The CDR3 is 13 residues long. CDR1 is SGHDT and CDR2 is YYEEEE in the germline V gene. V was shortened by 4 bases and J by 6 bases, with 11 bases between the two germline ends. CDR3 in amino acids: CASSADSRNEQFF. The sequenced part of the CDR3 DNA is TGTGCCAGCAGCGCCGACAGTCGCAATGAG.

For this clone: Read coverage stops 3 residues before the CDR3 terminus; the germline J gene supplies the remainder. J is TRBJ2-3 and V is TRBV9; unclear D gene. The CDR3 consists of 15 residues. Deletions cut 1 base from V and 1 base from J, with 10 bases between. Germline V gives CDR1 SGDLS, CDR2 YYNGEE. CDR3 amino acids: CASSVMPSGTDTQYF. The DNA read from the CDR3 is TGTGCCAGCAGCGTAATGCCAAGCGGCACAGATACG.

Comment on this clone: Read data end 3 residues before the CDR3 end; the end is taken from the germline J gene. This sequence joins TRBV12-3 or TRBV12-4 and TRBJ2-5; TRBD1 aligns across 7 bases. V shed 4 bases, J shed 4 bases, and the junction held 9 bases outside the gene matches. This CDR3 is built from 15 residues. CDR3 DNA, as far as it was read: TGTGCCAGCAGTTCCCGTGACAGGGTGGCAGAGACC. Its translation: CASSSRDRVAET. The whole CDR3 protein reads CASSSRDRVAETQYF.